This T cell receptor (beta chain) emerged from a study of cytomegalovirus exposure and HLA in healthy donors. The V end lost 2 bases, the J end lost 8 bases, and 13 bases lay between the germline ends. Germline-derived CDR1 and CDR2 are SGHRS and YFSETQ. CDR3 length equals 13 residues. Points on this clone: Its matching antigen is unknown.

The protocol was immunoSEQ multiplex PCR, while the TCRdb copy is restricted to in-frame clones and leaves out a portion. The data show 150,000 to 200,000 clones, approximately 82% seen once. The study, taken as a whole, reports: Researchers reported that three CMV-associated chains were confirmed in vitro as CMV antigen-specific.

V is TRBV5-1 and J is TRBJ1-2; maybe TRBD1 (6 bases). Sequenced input: PBMCs. The TCR was taken from a woman in her twenties or thirties in good health and CMV-seropositive. The DNA for the CDR3 is TGCGCCAGCAGCTTCGGGGGGCAAGGAGGCTACACCTTC. Its protein is CASSFGGQGGYTF.